There are many counts of the clone carrying this T cell receptor beta chain. Its target is not known. The germline V gene encodes CDR1 LGHDT and CDR2 YNNKEL (reference sequence). V was trimmed by 0 bases and J by 4 bases, leaving 15 bases between them. CDR3 length: 16 amino acids. The sample originates from a study of regulatory T cells in long-lasting Graves disease. Time point reported: newly diagnosed GD, antithyroid drugs for less than 3 months. PBMC-derived RNA was used for the TCR library. General observations from the study: Having only a small sample size may have limited accuracy.

The authors built TCR beta libraries using iRepertoire HTBI primers and Arm-PCR of CDR3 regions. TCRdb re-analysed the multiplex PCR reads in MiXCR, keeping a single row per CDR3 protein. The table lists about 450,000 distinct CDR3 sequences, around 15% of them singletons. Separately, the same data were catalogued under a study of T cells in Graves' hyperthyroidism and ophthalmopathy. Turning to that study: Blood also held most thyroid clonotypes expanded beyond 0.001.

The sample in question was peripheral blood mononuclear cells (PBMCs), obtained at new diagnosis, from a patient treated with antithyroid drugs. This TCR was sampled from a woman aged 45-65 years with Graves disease. The rearrangement links TRBV3-1 to TRBJ1-2; a weak D match, TRBD1 (5 bases). In DNA form, the CDR3 reads TGTGCCAGCAGCCAAGATGCAGGGTATAATACCTATGGCTACACCTTC. This sequence encodes CASSQDAGYNTYGYTF.